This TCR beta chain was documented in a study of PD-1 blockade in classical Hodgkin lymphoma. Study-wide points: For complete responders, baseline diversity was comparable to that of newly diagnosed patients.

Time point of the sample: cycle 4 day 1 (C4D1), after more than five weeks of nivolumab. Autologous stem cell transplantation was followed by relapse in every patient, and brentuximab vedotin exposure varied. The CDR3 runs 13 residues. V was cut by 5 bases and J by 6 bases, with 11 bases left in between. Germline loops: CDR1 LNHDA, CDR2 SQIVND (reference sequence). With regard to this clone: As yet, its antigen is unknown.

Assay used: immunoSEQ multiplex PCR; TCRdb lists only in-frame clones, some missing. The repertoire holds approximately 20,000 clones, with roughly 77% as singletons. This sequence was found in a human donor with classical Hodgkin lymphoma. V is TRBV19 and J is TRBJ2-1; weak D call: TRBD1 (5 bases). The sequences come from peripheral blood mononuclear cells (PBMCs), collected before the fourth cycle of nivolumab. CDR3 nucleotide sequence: TGTGCCAGTAGTCCAGGGTATCCCAATGAGCAGTTCTTC. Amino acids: CASSPGYPNEQFF.